Listed here is a single T cell receptor beta chain. The antigen remains unidentified. This sample was taken from a study of human T cells and chemical hapten exposure. Study as a whole: Patch tests containing 0.01% DPC, applied to the upper back, were read at 6 days. Study-level points and caveats: With patch test score, the counts of PT1 expanded TCRs showed a positive correlation.

The germline V gene has CDR1 SGHTA and CDR2 FQGNSA. The V and J ends lost 5 bases and 0 bases respectively, with 7 bases between them. The CDR3 consists of 13 residues. The library gave individual cDNA molecules unique molecular identifiers. TCRdb recomputed calls from the RACE reads with MiXCR, one row per CDR3 protein. The sample records around 380,000 distinct CDR3 sequences, 4.5% to 5.5% being singletons. The time point was: pre-sensitization, week 0. Treatment: therapeutic diphenylcyclopropenone sensitization with weekly scalp DPC. Donors were 18 to 70-year-old alopecia patients suitable for DPC. The chain carries TRBV7-2 and TRBJ1-1; D call uncertain. This sample comprised whole blood, obtained in connection with sensitization to the hapten diphenylcyclopropenone (DPC). This TCR was recovered from a woman between 18 and 30 years old with alopecia areata. Some clones in this sample may be carry-over from other donors' samples. CDR3 amino acids: CASSAAMNTEAFF. The CDR3 coding sequence is TGTGCCAGCAGCGCCGCCATGAACACTGAAGCTTTCTTT.